A single sample gave rise to the 27 T cell receptor beta chains below, sequenced in a study of T-cell memory formation after mild COVID-19. Using its own MiXCR run on the 5' RACE reads, TCRdb lists one record per CDR3 protein. The data hold over 95,000 distinct CDR3 sequences, with approximately 22% observed a single time. Sequencing was done on a sample of PBMCs or a T cell subset sorted from them (not recorded which). These receptors all come from a man younger than 35 who had mild COVID-19 (a few samples of this study predate the infection). Cell type and time point are not known.

The chain is built from TRBV7-9 and TRBJ1-2; unclear D gene. CDR1 is SEHNR and CDR2 is FQNEAQ in the germline V gene (reference sequence). This CDR3 is 14 amino acids long. The V end was cut by 4 bases, the J end by 4 bases, with 13 bases between. CDR3 region: CASSSLTPIYGYTF. In DNA, the CDR3 is TGTGCCAGCAGCTCTTTGACACCAATCTATGGCTACACCTTC.

J is TRBJ2-3 and V is TRBV27; no clear D gene. Germline-derived CDR1 and CDR2 are MNHEY and SMNVEV (reference sequence). The CDR3 runs to 14 residues. Between the trimmed V and J ends, which lost 3 bases and 0 bases, there was a span of 7 bases. In DNA, the CDR3 is TGTGCCAGCAGTTTCTTCACTAGCACAGATACGCAGTATTTT. Its translation is CASSFFTSTDTQYF.

This rearrangement joins TRBV9 to TRBJ2-2; 9 nucleotides line up with TRBD1. The CDR3 spans 16 residues. CDR1 and CDR2 from the germline V gene are SGDLS and YYNGEE. V trimming: 2 bases; J trimming: 2 bases; junction bases outside the gene matches: 4. The CDR3 region has the DNA TGTGCCAGCAGCGTGGGGACAGGGTACAACACCGGGGAGCTGTTTTTT. It translates to CASSVGTGYNTGELFF.

Within the sample, this clonotype is medium-sized. The V call is TRBV20-1, the J call TRBJ2-7; 7 bases align to TRBD2. V was clipped by 3 bases and J by 0 bases; unmatched bases: 5. This CDR3 has 14 amino acids. Germline V lookup: CDR1 DFQATT, CDR2 SNEGSKA (reference sequence). CDR3 protein: CSARSSGDSYEQYF. In DNA, the CDR3 is TGCAGTGCTAGGTCGAGCGGGGACTCCTACGAGCAGTACTTC.

A few counts support this clonotype. The chain recombines TRBV11-2 with TRBJ2-7; 11 bases fit TRBD2. This CDR3 region has 15 residues. Germline V gene data show CDR1 as SGHAT and CDR2 as FQNNGV. J lost 5 bases, V lost 10 bases, and 13 bases had no gene match. The CDR3 here is CAIRSWPGLADEQYV. In nucleotides, the CDR3 is TGTGCCATCAGATCCTGGCCGGGACTAGCGGACGAGCAGTACGTC.

This clonotype has only a few counts. The CDR3 DNA sequence: TGCGCCAGCAGCTTAATGGGGAACCGCAGGGACACCGGGGAGCTGTTTTTT. Translated: CASSLMGNRRDTGELFF. The chain recombines TRBV5-1 with TRBJ2-2; the D gene is possibly TRBD1 (5 bases). The germline V and J ends were trimmed by 2 bases and 3 bases, with 17 bases remaining between them. Germline CDR1 and CDR2: SGHRS and YFSETQ. The CDR3 is 17 residues long.

This rearrangement joins TRBV4-1 to TRBJ2-7; D perhaps matches TRBD1 (5 bases). The CDR3 extends over 14 amino acids. Trimming removed 1 base at V and 2 bases at J, with 9 bases between. The germline gives CDR1 MGHRA, CDR2 YSYEKL. CDR3 protein: CASSQGWGTYEQYV. CDR3 sequence (DNA): TGCGCCAGCAGCCAAGGATGGGGCACCTACGAGCAGTACGTC.

This clonotype appeared a few times. V and J are TRBV6-6 and TRBJ2-5; unclear D gene. V dropped 0 bases and J dropped 7 bases, with 15 bases sitting between them. Germline V CDR1 and CDR2: MNHNY, SVGAGI (reference sequence). The length of the CDR3 is 15 residues. DNA of the CDR3: TGTGCCAGCAGTTACTCGAACCAGGCCGCATCGACCCAGTACTTC. It translates to CASSYSNQAASTQYF.

This clonotype was seen more than once but under ten times. The chain has TRBV6-2 or TRBV6-3 and TRBJ2-7; either TRBD1 or TRBD2 may supply D (5 bases each). Germline V gene lookup returns CDR1 MNHEY and CDR2 SVGEGT. The CDR3 is 14 amino acids. Trimming stripped 7 bases from V and 5 bases from J, with 18 bases between. CDR3 protein: CASNYRMGEHEQYF. For the CDR3, the DNA is TGTGCCAGCAATTATAGGATGGGGGAACACGAGCAGTACTTC.

V and J are TRBV12-3 or TRBV12-4 and TRBJ1-5; no clear D gene. V was trimmed by 1 base and J by 3 bases, leaving 13 bases between them. CDR3 length: 16 residues. The CDR3 DNA reads TGTGCCAGCAGTTTAGATGGGCCCCCCCACAATCAGCCCCAGCATTTT. Translated, it gives CASSLDGPPHNQPQHF.

In this sample, this clonotype turned up a few times. The chain combines TRBV6-5 with TRBJ1-3; possibly TRBD1 for D (6 bases). V was shortened by 0 bases and J by 0 bases, with 9 bases between the two germline ends. Germline CDR1 is MNHEY and CDR2 is SVGAGI. This CDR3 has 16 residues. The CDR3 DNA reads TGTGCCAGCAGTTACTCCCCCAGGGGCTCTGGAAACACCATATATTTT. Translated, it gives CASSYSPRGSGNTIYF.

The V gene is TRBV7-6, the J gene TRBJ2-1, with D hard to call. The CDR3 covers 16 residues. The V end was cut by 5 bases, the J end by 6 bases, with 20 bases between. Germline CDR1 SGHVS, CDR2 FNYEAQ. In DNA form, the CDR3 reads TGTGCCAGCAGCGTAGGTCCCGGCCCGCCGGTCAATGAGCAGTTCTTC. Encoded protein: CASSVGPGPPVNEQFF.

This clonotype has a handful of counts. The gene calls are TRBV29-1 and TRBJ2-5, with no clear D. Germline loops: CDR1 SQVTM, CDR2 ANQGSEA. Trimming pared 4 bases from V and 5 bases from J, leaving 11 bases between. The CDR3 consists of 12 residues. The CDR3 protein is CSVGKGGETQYF. DNA for the CDR3: TGCAGCGTTGGGAAGGGTGGGGAGACCCAGTACTTC.

This clonotype was counted between two and nine times. The chain is built from TRBV2 and TRBJ2-5; 11 bases are shared with TRBD1. CDR1 and CDR2 (germline): SNHLY, FYNNEI. The J segment lost 3 bases and the V segment lost 6 bases, leaving 9 bases of the junction unmatched. This CDR3 comprises 16 residues. CDR3 sequence reads: CASSGWTGGDEETQYF. The CDR3 region has the DNA TGTGCCAGCAGCGGTTGGACAGGGGGCGATGAAGAGACCCAGTACTTC.

V and J are TRBV7-2 and TRBJ1-6; weak D call: TRBD1 (6 bases). This CDR3 contains 12 residues. Trimming left V 6 bases short and J 9 bases short, with 9 bases between. Germline V CDR1 and CDR2: SGHTA, FQGNSA. CDR3 amino acids: CASRIGGSPLHF. The CDR3, as DNA: TGTGCCAGCAGGATAGGGGGTTCACCCCTCCACTTT.

V is TRBV24-1 and J is TRBJ2-2; D is possibly TRBD1 or TRBD2 (5 bases each). Germline V gene data show CDR1 as KGHDR and CDR2 as SFDVKD. The CDR3 has 13 residues. Trimming took off 2 bases at V and 6 bases at J, with 6 bases between the two ends. The CDR3 nucleotides are TGTGCCACCAGTGATTGGGGGTCCGGGGAGCTGTTTTTT. Translated, it gives CATSDWGSGELFF.

This clonotype has a handful of counts. The chain combines TRBV19 with TRBJ2-7; 8 bases map to TRBD1. The germline gives CDR1 LNHDA, CDR2 SQIVND (reference sequence). Trimming took 2 bases from V and 4 from J; bases not matched to a gene: 10. This CDR3 is built from 16 residues. The DNA for the CDR3 is TGTGCCAGTAGTATAACGTTCGGACAGGGTATTTACGAGCAGTACGTC. This sequence encodes CASSITFGQGIYEQYV.

The chain uses TRBV10-3 and TRBJ2-3; D is possibly TRBD1 or TRBD2 (7 bases each). V was pared by 10 bases and J by 2 bases, with 22 bases between. CDR3 length: 16 residues. The germline gives CDR1 ENHRY, CDR2 SYGVKD. The CDR3 DNA reads TGTGCCACAGGGGGGGCCAAGTCCCTCAACACAGATACGCAGTATTTT. Translating it yields CATGGAKSLNTDTQYF.

The rearrangement joins TRBV4-1 to TRBJ2-2, with 11 nucleotides matching TRBD1. Germline assignment: CDR1 MGHRA and CDR2 YSYEKL. CDR3 length: 18 amino acids. Trimming removed 3 bases from V and 2 bases from J; junction bases left unmatched: 8. CDR3 in amino acids: CASSHRGQGAFNTGELFF. The CDR3 region has the DNA TGCGCCAGCAGCCACCGAGGACAGGGGGCTTTTAACACCGGGGAGCTGTTTTTT.

This clonotype has only a few counts. This chain links TRBV7-3 with TRBJ1-6; 7 positions match TRBD1. V was pared by 2 bases and J by 9 bases, with 4 bases of the junction left unmatched. The CDR3 is made up of 14 amino acids. The V gene's germline CDR1 is SGHTA and CDR2 FQGTGA. The CDR3 protein is CASSLGGTASPLHF. The CDR3 nucleotides read TGTGCCAGCAGCTTAGGAGGGACAGCTTCACCCCTCCACTTT.

In its sample, this clonotype was seen a few times. CDR3 in amino acids: CSATTTGTGNQPQHF. The CDR3 DNA reads as TGCAGTGCTACTACTACCGGGACAGGCAATCAGCCCCAGCATTTT. V gene TRBV20-1 combines with J gene TRBJ1-5, with 7 bases aligning to TRBD1. After removal of 4 bases from V and 2 bases from J, the junction contained 8 bases not matched to a gene. This CDR3 region has 15 residues. Germline V gene sequence: CDR1 DFQATT, CDR2 SNEGSKA (reference sequence).

This rearrangement joins TRBV20-1 to TRBJ1-2; perhaps TRBD1 as D (5 bases). V was pared by 0 bases and J by 2 bases, with 10 bases between. Per the germline V gene, CDR1 is DFQATT and CDR2 is SNEGSKA (reference sequence). This CDR3 is 14 amino acids long. CDR3 region: CSARDWGINYGYTF. Here the CDR3 DNA reads TGCAGTGCTAGAGATTGGGGGATCAACTATGGCTACACCTTC.

The sample holds a few counts of this clonotype. V is TRBV9 and J is TRBJ2-2; 9 bases align to TRBD1. CDR3 size: 14 residues. Trimming took 5 bases from V and 2 from J; bases not matched to a gene: 1. CDR1 and CDR2 (germline): SGDLS, YYNGEE. This CDR3 reads CASRTGGNTGELFF. The CDR3 coding sequence is TGTGCCAGCAGAACAGGGGGCAACACCGGGGAGCTGTTTTTT.

The gene calls are TRBV3-1 and TRBJ2-1, with no clear D. The germline V gene has CDR1 LGHDT and CDR2 YNNKEL (reference sequence). V lost 4 bases and J lost 5, with 15 bases in between. The CDR3 is made up of 15 amino acids. The CDR3 DNA follows: TGTGCCAGCAGCCCTCGTGGGCCTGGAGACAATGAGCAGTTCTTC. Its translation: CASSPRGPGDNEQFF.

This clonotype was recorded once. V usage is TRBV7-8 and J usage is TRBJ1-1; D ambiguous. The CDR3 consists of 14 residues. Trimming removed 0 bases from V and 5 bases from J, with 10 bases in between. The germline V gene encodes CDR1 SGHVS and CDR2 FQNEAQ. The CDR3 sequence: CASSLARRWTEAFF. The CDR3 region has the DNA TGTGCCAGCAGCTTAGCGCGCAGGTGGACTGAAGCTTTCTTT.

V is TRBV2 and J is TRBJ2-3; 11 bases are a match to TRBD1. The CDR3 loop spans 21 amino acids. Trimming at V came to 3 bases and at J to 0 bases, leaving 17 bases not matched to a gene. Germline V lookup: CDR1 SNHLY, CDR2 FYNNEI. This CDR3 reads CASSDPRTGGEHWISTDTQYF. In nucleotides, the CDR3 is TGTGCCAGCAGTGACCCTCGGACAGGGGGCGAGCATTGGATTAGCACAGATACGCAGTATTTT.

In this sample, this clonotype turned up a few times. The chain joins TRBV7-9 to TRBJ2-1, with D tentatively TRBD2 (5 bases). Germline V lookup: CDR1 SEHNR, CDR2 FQNEAQ (reference sequence). V was trimmed by 5 bases and J by 15 bases, leaving 26 bases between them. This CDR3 comprises 15 residues. Written as DNA, the CDR3 is TGTGCCAGCAGCAGTCCGGGATTAGGGAATTTCGTAGGGTTCTTC. It is translated as CASSSPGLGNFVGFF.